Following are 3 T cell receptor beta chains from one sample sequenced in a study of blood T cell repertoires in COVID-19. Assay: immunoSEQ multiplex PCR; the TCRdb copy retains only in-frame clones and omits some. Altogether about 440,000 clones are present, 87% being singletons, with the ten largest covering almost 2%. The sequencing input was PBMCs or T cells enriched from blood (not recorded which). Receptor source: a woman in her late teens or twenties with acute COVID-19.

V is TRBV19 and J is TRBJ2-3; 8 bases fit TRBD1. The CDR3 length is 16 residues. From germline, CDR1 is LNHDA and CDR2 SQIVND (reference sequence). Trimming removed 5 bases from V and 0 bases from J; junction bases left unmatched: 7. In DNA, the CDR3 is TGTGCCAGTAGTTCGGGACAGGCACCTAGCACAGATACGCAGTATTTT. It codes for CASSSGQAPSTDTQYF. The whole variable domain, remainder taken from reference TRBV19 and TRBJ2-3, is DGGITQSPKYLFRKEGQNVTLSCEQNLNHDAMYWYRQDPGQGLRLIYYSQIVNDFQKGDIAEGYSVSREKKESFPLTVTSAQKNPTAFYLCASSSGQAPSTDTQYFGPGTRLTVL.

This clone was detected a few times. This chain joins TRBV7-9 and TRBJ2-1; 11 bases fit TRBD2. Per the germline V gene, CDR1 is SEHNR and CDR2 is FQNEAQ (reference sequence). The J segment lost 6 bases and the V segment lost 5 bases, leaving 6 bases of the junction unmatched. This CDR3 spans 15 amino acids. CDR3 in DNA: TGTGCCAGCAGCCTTAGCGGGGGGGCGTTCAATGAGCAGTTCTTC. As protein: CASSLSGGAFNEQFF.

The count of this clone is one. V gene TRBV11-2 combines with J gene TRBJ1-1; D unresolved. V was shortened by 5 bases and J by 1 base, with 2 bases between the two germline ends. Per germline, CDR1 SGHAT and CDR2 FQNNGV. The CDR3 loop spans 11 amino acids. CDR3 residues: CASSQNTEAFF. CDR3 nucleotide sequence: TGTGCCAGCAGCCAGAACACTGAAGCTTTCTTT.